This T cell receptor (beta chain) was captured in a study of shared clonotypes between healthy human individuals (TCRdb year 2020). At the level of the whole study: The cohort included three men and a couple of women between 18 and 49 years of age. Blood TCR repertoires of five healthy adults were deeply sequenced to estimate repertoire size and the extent of clonotype sharing between individuals. To increase sequencing depth and limit assay-specific biases, different laboratories used diverse techniques to prepare libraries and sequence TCR repertoires. Per donor, leukapheresis produced somewhere between about 0.94 and 10 billion PBMCs. Overall study outcomes, separate from this receptor: The genetic and exposure-history diversity represented was limited by the small number of donors. Based on pairwise subsampling, the degree of clonotype sharing among donors was expected to be affected by sequencing depth. Sampling was restricted to blood, and TCR repertoires in tissue are likely to differ from TCR repertoires in blood.

Using the deep immunoSEQ assay, TCR CDR3 regions were amplified from genomic DNA by multiplex PCR. Genomic DNA extracted from each cell subset was distributed evenly over all wells of several immunoSEQ 96-well plates, and each plate served as one replicate. For unsorted PBMC, each replicate PCR was loaded with about 300 ng genomic DNA, equivalent to tens of thousands of T cell genomes. Ten immunoSEQ deep assay plates were used to sequence unsorted PBMC genomic DNA. The purified libraries were quantified using a Qubit 3.0 fluorometer, sized with a Bioanalyzer 2100, and then quantified again using the KAPA Library Quantification kit. Each immunoSEQ 96-well plate was sequenced on its own single-read 150-cycle Illumina NextSeq 550 flow cell. The original methods were these. Because the immunoSEQ output included only junctional sequences and no quality scores, the filtering could not be the same as the filtering used for full-length reads. Sequences were annotated with PyIR, a Python wrapper for IgBLAST v1.9, and V/J genes and CDR3 were assigned using IMGT germline references. Reads were filtered out if the reads had weak V/J assignments (E-value above 1e-6), no CDR3, stop codons, out-of-frame junctions, or ambiguous translated residues. V3J clonotypes were defined as sequences sharing the same inferred V gene, J gene, and CDR3 amino acid sequence. The percentage overlap between two repertoires was calculated by dividing the number of shared unique clonotypes by the size of the smaller repertoire. Three approaches were used to assess repertoire richness: RTK rarefaction, the Chao1 estimator, and Recon v2.1 estimates of unobserved clonotypes. This is the immuneACCESS table as TCRdb keeps it, with only in-frame sequences that have V and J called. A part of the clones is gone; compared with another copy, unresolved V genes explain less than half, and the rest is unexplained. The D gene and trimming were derived from the DNA, and the V and J assignments and clone size from that table. For this sample there are about 470,000 clones; roughly three quarters appear just once. The ten largest clones represent about 13% of the sample.

This clone occurred once. Its antigen is not yet known. No base quality information exists; no much larger clone differs at one position. V loses 7 bases at its end and J loses 7 bases; junction bases beyond the gene matches: 4. The germline V gene specifies SGHRS as CDR1 and YFSETQ as CDR2. The CDR3 measures 11 amino acids from cysteine to phenylalanine. Solely the CDR3 DNA is kept, with 33 bases framed from the first base. Healthy HIV-negative adults with no recently reported acute infections or vaccinations were included as donors. Only Caucasian adults living in Nashville, Tennessee, USA were represented among the donors. For unsorted samples, 84 million or so PBMCs were counted, and genomic DNA was extracted using the QIAamp DNA Blood Mini kit. Blood was obtained by leukapheresis, after which PBMCs were separated by Ficoll-Histopaque density gradient centrifugation and cryopreserved in liquid nitrogen vapor phase.

Recombination linked TRBV5-1 to TRBJ2-7, and TRBD1 aligns with 8 junction nucleotides. The sample consisted of PBMCs. This receptor was identified in a middle-aged woman in good health. Some clones in this sample may be carry-over from other donors' samples. The CDR3 is CASGQGWEQYF. DNA sequence: TGCGCCAGCGGACAGGGTTGGGAGCAGTACTTC.